This TCR beta chain was profiled in a study of T cells in Graves' hyperthyroidism and ophthalmopathy. Patients were excluded for uncontrolled infection, other autoimmune disease, pregnancy or lactation. The investigators amplified TCR beta CDR3 regions from RNA transcripts. TCR CDR3 underwent first-round RT-PCR with the HTBI primer set. TCRdb reanalysed the multiplex PCR reads using MiXCR and keeps one entry per CDR3 protein. Of hundreds of thousands of distinct CDR3 sequences in the sample, 15% to 20% were seen once. Study findings and constraints: Among thyroid clonotypes expanded above 0.001, most also appeared in blood.

Germline V gene lookup returns CDR1 DFQATT and CDR2 SNEGSKA (reference sequence). With 1 base removed from V and 5 bases from J, the gap between germline ends came to 17 bases. This CDR3 contains 15 residues. At least ten counts were recorded for this clonotype. What it binds is unknown. The clonotype originates from a man aged 35-49 years with Graves' ophthalmopathy. This chain joins TRBV20-1 and TRBJ2-5; TRBD1 might be the D (5 bases). Material for sequencing was blood. The CDR3 spells CSARAPHGSGETQYF. The CDR3 bases are TGCAGTGCTAGAGCCCCACACGGGTCAGGGGAGACCCAGTACTTC.